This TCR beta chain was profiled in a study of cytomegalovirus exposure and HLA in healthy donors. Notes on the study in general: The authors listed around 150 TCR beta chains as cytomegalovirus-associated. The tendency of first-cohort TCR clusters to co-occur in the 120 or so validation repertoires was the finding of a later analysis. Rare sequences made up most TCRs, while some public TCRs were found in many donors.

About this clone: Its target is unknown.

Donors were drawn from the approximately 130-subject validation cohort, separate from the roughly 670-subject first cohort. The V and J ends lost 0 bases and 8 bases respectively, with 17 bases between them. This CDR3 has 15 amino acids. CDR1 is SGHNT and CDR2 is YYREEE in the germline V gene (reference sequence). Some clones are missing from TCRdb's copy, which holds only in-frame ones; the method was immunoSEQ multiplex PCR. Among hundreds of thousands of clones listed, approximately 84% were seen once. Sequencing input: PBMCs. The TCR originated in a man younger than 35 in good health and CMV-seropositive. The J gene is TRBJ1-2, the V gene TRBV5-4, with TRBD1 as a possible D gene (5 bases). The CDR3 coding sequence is TGTGCCAGCAGCTTGGCTTTGAGGGGAACGATCGGCTACACCTTC. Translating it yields CASSLALRGTIGYTF.